These 14 T cell receptor beta chains were all obtained from the same sample, sequenced in a study of T cell responses to AZD1222 COVID-19 vaccine. Clones were read by immunoSEQ multiplex PCR, and TCRdb kept only the in-frame ones, dropping some. Among about 150,000 clones listed, more than 85% were seen once. This sample comprised peripheral blood, obtained 28 days after the second AZD1222 dose. The receptors here all came from an adult who received the AZD1222 COVID-19 vaccine.

In its sample, this clone was seen a few times. The DNA of the CDR3 is TGCGCCAGCCAGGGACAGGGGTACGAGCAGTACTTC. The encoded protein is CASQGQGYEQYF. The chain combines TRBV5-1 with TRBJ2-7, with TRBD1 matching over 10 bases. The CDR3 length is 12 residues. Trimming removed 7 bases from V and 4 bases from J; junction bases left unmatched: 2. CDR1 is SGHRS, CDR2 YFSETQ, per germline.

This sequence joins TRBV2 and TRBJ2-1, with 14 bases that match TRBD2. The CDR3 is made up of 15 amino acids. Germline-derived CDR1 and CDR2 are SNHLY and FYNNEI. Trimming cost V 4 bases and J 8 bases; bases outside gene matches: 4. In DNA form, the CDR3 reads TGTGCCAGCAGTGGGACTAGCGGGAGGATCTATGAGCAGTTCTTC. It translates to CASSGTSGRIYEQFF.

This clone was counted a few times. The J gene is TRBJ1-4, the V gene TRBV7-6; D possibly corresponds to TRBD1 (5 bases). Trimming removed 3 bases at V and 6 bases at J, with 14 bases between. Germline lookup yields CDR1 SGHVS and CDR2 FNYEAQ. CDR3 length equals 15 residues. This chain's CDR3 is CASSFIKRGDEKLFF. DNA for the CDR3: TGTGCCAGCAGCTTCATAAAACGGGGGGATGAAAAACTGTTTTTT.

V and J are TRBV5-4 and TRBJ1-2; D is ambiguous. The germline V gene has CDR1 SGHNT and CDR2 YYREEE (reference sequence). V was trimmed by 2 bases and J by 5 bases, leaving 10 bases between them. The CDR3 runs 13 residues. Here the CDR3 reads CASSFSGEYGYTF. Written as DNA, the CDR3 is TGTGCCAGCAGCTTTTCCGGGGAGTATGGCTACACCTTC.

This chain uses TRBV15 with TRBJ2-7; D may be TRBD1 (5 bases). CDR3 length: 12 amino acids. Per germline, CDR1 LNHNV and CDR2 YYDKDF (reference sequence). V was clipped by 5 bases and J by 4 bases, with 9 bases between them. CDR3 coding DNA: TGTGCCACCAGCGAGGACACTTACGAGCAGTACTTC. This sequence encodes CATSEDTYEQYF.

The chain carries TRBV12-3 or TRBV12-4 and TRBJ2-7, with D tentatively TRBD1 or TRBD2 (5 bases each). This CDR3 has 12 amino acids. Trimming left V 3 bases short and J 6 bases short, with 9 bases between. This CDR3 reads CASSFSGLEQYF. The CDR3 DNA is TGTGCCAGCAGTTTCTCGGGGCTCGAGCAGTACTTC.

The DNA for the CDR3 is TGTGCCAGCAGTCAGGGCTCCGGGGAGCTGTTTTTT. Protein: CASSQGSGELFF. The J gene is TRBJ2-2, the V gene TRBV12-3 or TRBV12-4; a possible D gene is TRBD1 (5 bases). The CDR3 runs to 12 residues. Trimming took 5 bases from V and 6 from J, leaving 7 bases between them.

The genes are TRBV19 and TRBJ2-2; 9 bases are shared with TRBD1. The CDR3 is 17 amino acids. Per germline, CDR1 LNHDA and CDR2 SQIVND (reference sequence). Trimming removed 6 bases from V and 0 bases from J; junction bases left unmatched: 8. The CDR3 DNA is TGTGCCAGTAGGATTGCACAGGGGGCCACGAACACCGGGGAGCTGTTTTTT. Residues: CASRIAQGATNTGELFF.

The chain is built from TRBV4-1 and TRBJ2-7; TRBD2 agrees at 7 bases. The CDR3 is made up of 15 amino acids. CDR1 MGHRA and CDR2 YSYEKL come from the germline V gene. Trimming removed 0 bases from V and 1 base from J; junction bases left unmatched: 3. The CDR3 sequence: CASSQDRTRSYEQYF. The CDR3 nucleotides read TGCGCCAGCAGCCAAGACCGGACTAGATCCTACGAGCAGTACTTC.

The chain couples TRBV6-1 to TRBJ1-2, with D uncertain. Germline values: CDR1 MNHNS, CDR2 SASEGT. V gave up 5 bases and J gave up 6 bases, with 10 bases separating them. The CDR3 loop spans 12 amino acids. The CDR3 sequence: CASSPRTDGYTF. The CDR3 DNA sequence: TGTGCCAGCAGTCCACGGACGGATGGCTACACCTTC.

The chain has TRBV9 and TRBJ1-1; D is perhaps TRBD1 (6 bases). The germline gives CDR1 SGDLS, CDR2 YYNGEE. Trimming took off 2 bases at V and 8 bases at J, with 13 bases between the two ends. This CDR3 is 13 amino acids long. The CDR3, as DNA: TGTGCCAGCAGCGTGGGGTCGACAGGAGAAGCTTTCTTT. It encodes CASSVGSTGEAFF. The whole variable domain, filled in from reference TRBV9 and TRBJ1-1, reads DSGVTQTPKHLITATGQRVTLRCSPRSGDLSVYWYQQSLDQGLQFLIQYYNGEERAKGNILERFSAQQFPDLHSELNLSSLELGDSALYFCASSVGSTGEAFFGQGTRLTVV.

The chain carries TRBV29-1 and TRBJ2-1; D ambiguous. V was cut by 6 bases and J by 10 bases, with 19 bases left in between. CDR1 SQVTM and CDR2 ANQGSEA come from the germline V gene. The CDR3 runs to 13 residues. CDR3 sequence: CSVDRIASREQFF. The CDR3 DNA sequence: TGCAGCGTAGATCGGATCGCGTCGCGGGAGCAGTTCTTC.

A remark on this clone: Compared with germline, one end of the junction differs, possibly owing to a read error. V gene TRBV6-2 or TRBV6-3 combines with J gene TRBJ1-3, with D unclear. The germline V gene encodes CDR1 MNHEY and CDR2 SVGEGT. This CDR3 has 12 residues. The CDR3 coding sequence is TGTGCCAGCAGCTACTCTGGAAACACCATATATTTT. This encodes CASSYSGNTIYF.

The V and J genes are TRBV30 and TRBJ1-3; D unresolved. V lost 0 bases, J lost 1 base, and 10 bases lay in between. CDR3 size: 15 residues. Germline loops: CDR1 GTSNPN, CDR2 SVGIG (reference sequence). DNA for the CDR3: TGTGCCTGGAGTGTTGTTGGCAATTCTGGAAACACCATATATTTT. Its protein is CAWSVVGNSGNTIYF.